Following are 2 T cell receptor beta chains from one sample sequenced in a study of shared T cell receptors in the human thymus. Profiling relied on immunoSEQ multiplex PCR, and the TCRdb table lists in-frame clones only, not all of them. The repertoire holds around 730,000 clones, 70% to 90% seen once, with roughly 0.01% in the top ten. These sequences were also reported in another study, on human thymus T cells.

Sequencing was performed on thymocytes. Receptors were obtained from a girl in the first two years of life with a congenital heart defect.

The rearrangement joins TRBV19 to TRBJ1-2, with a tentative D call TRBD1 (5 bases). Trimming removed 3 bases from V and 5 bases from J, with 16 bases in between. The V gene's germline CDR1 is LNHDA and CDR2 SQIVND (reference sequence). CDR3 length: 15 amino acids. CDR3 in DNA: TGTGCCAGTAGTATCGGGCAGGGAAGAGAGTATGGCTACACCTTC. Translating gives CASSIGQGREYGYTF. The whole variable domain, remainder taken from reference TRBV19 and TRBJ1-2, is DGGITQSPKYLFRKEGQNVTLSCEQNLNHDAMYWYRQDPGQGLRLIYYSQIVNDFQKGDIAEGYSVSREKKESFPLTVTSAQKNPTAFYLCASSIGQGREYGYTFGSGTRLTVV.

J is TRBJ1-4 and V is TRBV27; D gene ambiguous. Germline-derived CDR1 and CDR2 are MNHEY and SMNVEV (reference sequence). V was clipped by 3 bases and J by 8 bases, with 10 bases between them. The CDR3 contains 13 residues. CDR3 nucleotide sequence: TGTGCCAGCAGTTTGGGAGGGTACGAAAAACTGTTTTTT. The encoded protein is CASSLGGYEKLFF.